The 4 T cell receptor beta chains below come from one sample, sequenced in a study of regulatory T cells in long-lasting Graves disease. CDR3 regions were amplified by Arm-PCR using iRepertoire HTBI primers to build TCR beta libraries. One entry per CDR3 protein, called by TCRdb with MiXCR from the multiplex PCR reads. The sample has 530,000 or so distinct CDR3 sequences, about 13% seen once. Time point of the sample: newly diagnosed GD, antithyroid drugs for less than 3 months. The TCR library was made from RNA extracted from PBMCs. The same specimen was also included in a second study, on T cells in Graves' hyperthyroidism and ophthalmopathy.

The sequenced sample was peripheral blood mononuclear cells (PBMCs), obtained at new diagnosis, from a patient treated with antithyroid drugs. The receptors stem from a man aged 30 to 45 with Graves disease.

This chain joins TRBV19 and TRBJ2-4, with D unclear. Germline CDR1 LNHDA, CDR2 SQIVND (reference sequence). V was clipped by 5 bases and J by 0 bases, with 14 bases between them. CDR3 length: 16 amino acids. The CDR3 spells CASSGTGQLAKNIQYF. CDR3 nucleotide sequence: TGTGCCAGTAGTGGAACTGGTCAGTTAGCCAAAAACATTCAGTACTTC. The complete variable domain, with remaining parts taken from reference TRBV19 and TRBJ2-4, reads DGGITQSPKYLFRKEGQNVTLSCEQNLNHDAMYWYRQDPGQGLRLIYYSQIVNDFQKGDIAEGYSVSREKKESFPLTVTSAQKNPTAFYLCASSGTGQLAKNIQYFGAGTRLSVL.

This clonotype was observed many times. The junction departs from the called germline gene at one end, perhaps through a read error. The CDR3 region is CASSLAGLASYNEQFF. CDR3 in DNA: TGTGCCAGCAGTTTAGCGGGACTAGCGTCCTACAATGAGCAGTTCTTC. The rearrangement links TRBV7-8 to TRBJ2-1; 10 positions match TRBD2. The CDR3 sequence is 16 residues long. Germline-derived CDR1 and CDR2 are SGHVS and FQNEAQ.

V and J are TRBV25-1 and TRBJ2-1, with a tentative D call TRBD2 (5 bases). The germline V gene encodes CDR1 MGHDK and CDR2 SYGVNS. Deletions cut 1 base from V and 9 bases from J, with 13 bases between. The CDR3 contains 14 residues. CDR3 sequence (DNA): TGTGCCAGCAGTGAATTCGGGCTAGGGAGTGAGCAGTTCTTC. Translation: CASSEFGLGSEQFF. The complete variable domain, with remaining parts taken from reference TRBV25-1 and TRBJ2-1, reads EADIYQTPRYLVIGTGKKITLECSQTMGHDKMYWYQQDPGMELHLIHYSYGVNSTEKGDLSSESTVSRIRTEHFPLTLESARPSHTSQYLCASSEFGLGSEQFFGPGTRLTVL.

J is TRBJ2-1 and V is TRBV9; TRBD1 matches at 8 bases. Trimming at V came to 4 bases and at J to 6 bases, leaving 9 bases not matched to a gene. CDR1 and CDR2 (germline): SGDLS, YYNGEE. This CDR3 has 15 amino acids. For the CDR3, the DNA is TGTGCCAGCAGCCCCTGGACAGGGAAACCCAATGAGCAGTTCTTC. Residues: CASSPWTGKPNEQFF.